This TCR beta chain is from a study of Ad26.COV2.S vaccination and SARS-CoV-2 variants. CDR3 length: 12 amino acids. Trimming stripped 3 bases from V and 2 bases from J, with 3 bases between. Treatment here: roughly 19 received Ad26.COV2.S at low or high dose, single or two shots; a few received placebo; per-sample allocation not given. At day 63 after the first vaccine or placebo injection, samples were drawn. TCRdb's copy holds only in-frame clones and misses some; the assay was immunoSEQ multiplex PCR. The profile shows about 370,000 clones, less than 90% of them singletons. The material sequenced was peripheral blood, taken in a trial of Ad26.COV2.S vaccine versus placebo. The clonotype was recovered from a person aged 18-60 years who received the Ad26.COV2.S COVID-19 vaccine or a placebo. The chain couples TRBV12-3 or TRBV12-4 to TRBJ2-3; D unresolved. CDR3 DNA sequence: TGTGCCAGCAGTTTTTACACAGATACGCAGTATTTT. It encodes CASSFYTDTQYF.